The subject of this entry is one TCR beta chain. The antigen is unknown. The sample is drawn from a study of cytomegalovirus exposure and HLA in healthy donors. General observations from the study: Some V segments, TRBV6-2 and TRBV6-3 among them, were indistinguishable and were therefore excluded. Solely CMV serostatus was available to characterize immune exposure.

Germline V CDR1 and CDR2: SNHLY, FYNNEI. The CDR3 extends over 16 amino acids. V dropped 7 bases and J dropped 0 bases, with 19 bases sitting between them. Primers included in the PCR were 60 Vbeta and 13 Jbeta primers. Assay: immunoSEQ multiplex PCR; the TCRdb copy retains only in-frame clones and omits some. The sample lists 150,000 to 200,000 clones, about three quarters occurring once. The rearrangement links TRBV2 to TRBJ2-7, with TRBD2 as a possible D gene (8 bases). What was sequenced was PBMCs. The sequence was obtained from a female donor in good health and CMV-seronegative. The CDR3 DNA reads TGTGCCAGCACGGGGGGGACAGCCATCAGCTCCTACGAGCAGTACTTC. This gives the protein CASTGGTAISSYEQYF.